The subject of this entry is one T cell receptor (beta chain). Its antigen is unknown. The data were taken from a study of cytomegalovirus exposure and HLA in healthy donors. Overall study results and limits: According to a later analysis, TCR clusters from the first cohort tended to co-occur in the roughly 110 validation repertoires. Most TCR sequences were rare, but some public TCRs occurred in many donors. Reported performance of the classifier showed diagnosis of cytomegalovirus status with high specificity and sensitivity. According to the study, 160 or so TCR beta chains were cytomegalovirus-associated.

Germline lookup yields CDR1 MGHRA and CDR2 YSYEKL. The CDR3 totals 18 residues. The junction had 8 bases not matched to a gene; V was cut back by 0 bases and J by 2 bases. Measured with immunoSEQ multiplex PCR; TCRdb has only the in-frame clones, and not every one. This sample has roughly 120,000 clones, with around 87% found just once. The clonotype comes from a young woman in good health and CMV-seropositive. This chain uses TRBV4-1 with TRBJ2-3; 10 bases are a match to TRBD2. The sequenced sample was PBMCs. Here the CDR3 DNA reads TGCGCCAGCAGCCAAGACGGGCTAGCGGGAGCCTTCACAGATACGCAGTATTTT. Residues: CASSQDGLAGAFTDTQYF.